These 23 T cell receptor beta chains came from one sample sequenced in a study of blood T cell repertoires in COVID-19. The assay was immunoSEQ multiplex PCR, and TCRdb's table has in-frame clones only and misses some. This table holds about 410,000 clones, roughly 90% found once. Sequencing was done on a sample of peripheral blood. These receptors all stem from a woman aged 40 to 50 with COVID-19, enrolled during active disease.

As concerns this clone: Within the sample, other DNA sequences also encode this same CDR3. The chain recombines TRBV18 with TRBJ1-1, with D hard to call. This CDR3 contains 13 residues. CDR1 is KGHSH and CDR2 is LQKENI in the germline V gene. V was shortened by 3 bases and J by 0 bases, with 5 bases between the two germline ends. CDR3 in amino acids: CASSPQVNTEAFF. DNA of the CDR3: TGTGCCAGCTCACCCCAGGTGAACACTGAAGCTTTCTTT.

The gene calls are TRBV9 and TRBJ1-6, with a possible D match to TRBD1 (6 bases). Germline V gene data show CDR1 as SGDLS and CDR2 as YYNGEE. V was shortened by 0 bases and J by 0 bases, with 16 bases between the two germline ends. The CDR3 contains 19 residues. CDR3 coding DNA: TGTGCCAGCAGCGTAGGATCCGGGACAAGAAGCTCCTATAATTCACCCCTCCACTTT. Its translation is CASSVGSGTRSSYNSPLHF.

J is TRBJ2-4 and V is TRBV30; D is perhaps TRBD1 (7 bases). The CDR3 consists of 20 residues. From germline, CDR1 is GTSNPN and CDR2 SVGIG (reference sequence). With 0 bases removed from V and 0 bases from J, the gap between germline ends came to 24 bases. The CDR3 sequence is CAWSVRPGQLLGLAKNIQYF. The CDR3 DNA reads TGTGCCTGGAGTGTACGTCCGGGACAGTTATTGGGACTAGCCAAAAACATTCAGTACTTC.

The genes are TRBV30 and TRBJ1-2; D remains ambiguous. Germline V gene sequence: CDR1 GTSNPN, CDR2 SVGIG (reference sequence). The CDR3 is 12 amino acids. With 4 bases removed from V and 1 base from J, the gap between germline ends came to 7 bases. In DNA form, the CDR3 reads TGTGCCTGGACGGGAAATAACTATGGCTACACCTTC. Protein: CAWTGNNYGYTF. The entire variable domain, with the rest obtained from reference TRBV30 and TRBJ1-2, is as follows: SQTIHQWPATLVQPVGSPLSLECTVEGTSNPNLYWYRQAAGRGLQLLFYSVGIGQISSEVPQNLSASRPQDRQFILSSKKLLLSDSGFYLCAWTGNNYGYTFGSGTRLTVV.

This rearrangement joins TRBV27 to TRBJ2-3, with D perhaps TRBD2 (5 bases). Germline V gene data show CDR1 as MNHEY and CDR2 as SMNVEV (reference sequence). V was trimmed by 1 base and J by 3 bases, leaving 8 bases between them. The CDR3 length is 14 residues. CDR3 residues: CASSLYTGTDTQYF. CDR3 bases: TGTGCCAGCAGTTTATATACGGGAACAGATACGCAGTATTTT.

The chain employs TRBV27 and TRBJ2-1, with 13 bases matching TRBD2. There are 17 residues in the CDR3. V lost 3 bases to trimming and J lost 7 bases; unmatched junction nucleotides: 9. Germline CDR1 is MNHEY and CDR2 is SMNVEV (reference sequence). The chain's CDR3 is CASSLRGLAGVLNEQFF. CDR3 DNA sequence: TGTGCCAGCAGTTTGCGCGGACTAGCGGGAGTATTGAATGAGCAGTTCTTC.

V usage is TRBV3-1 (or the pseudogene TRBV3-2) and J usage is TRBJ2-7, with 13 bases fitting TRBD2. This CDR3 contains 19 residues. Germline CDR1 reads LGHDT; CDR2 reads YNNKEL (reference sequence). Trimming removed 4 bases from V and 0 bases from J; junction bases left unmatched: 12. CDR3 nucleotide sequence: TGTGCCAGCAGCCTCCGACTAGCGGGGGGCCGCCCCAGCTCCTACGAGCAGTACTTC. Protein sequence: CASSLRLAGGRPSSYEQYF.

The genes are TRBV6-2 or TRBV6-3 and TRBJ1-1; D unclear. The germline V and J ends were trimmed by 0 bases and 1 base, with 6 bases remaining between them. The CDR3 spans 14 residues. Germline V gene sequence: CDR1 MNHEY, CDR2 SVGEGT. CDR3 bases: TGTGCCAGCAGTTACTCGACTACGAACACTGAAGCTTTCTTT. Translation gives CASSYSTTNTEAFF.

This CDR3 reads CASSPFRSSYNEQFF. The CDR3 nucleotides read TGCGCCAGCAGCCCTTTTAGGAGCTCCTACAATGAGCAGTTCTTC. The chain recombines TRBV5-1 with TRBJ2-1, with unresolved D. The CDR3 contains 15 residues. Germline V gene data show CDR1 as SGHRS and CDR2 as YFSETQ. Trimming removed 4 bases at V and 0 bases at J, with 11 bases between.

This clone was recorded once. The chain has TRBV9 and TRBJ2-7; TRBD2 matches at 13 bases. Germline V gives CDR1 SGDLS, CDR2 YYNGEE. V was pared by 4 bases and J by 4 bases, with 11 bases of the junction left unmatched. The CDR3 runs 17 residues. CDR3 sequence: CASSPSGTSGATYEQYF. The CDR3 region has the DNA TGTGCCAGCAGCCCCTCCGGGACTAGCGGGGCGACTTACGAGCAGTACTTC.

The V and J genes are TRBV18 and TRBJ1-2; 9 bases fit TRBD1. Losses at the gene ends were 6 bases for V and 7 bases for J; bases not matched to a gene: 12. The germline V gene has CDR1 KGHSH and CDR2 LQKENI. The CDR3 extends over 15 amino acids. CDR3 nucleotide sequence: TGTGCCAGCTCTCCTCGGACAGGGGAGGAGGGTGGCTACACCTTC. Protein sequence: CASSPRTGEEGGYTF. Complete variable domain (other parts from reference TRBV18 and TRBJ1-2): NAGVMQNPRHLVRRRGQEARLRCSPMKGHSHVYWYRQLPEEGLKFMVYLQKENIIDESGMPKERFSAEFPKEGPSILRIQQVVRGDSAAYFCASSPRTGEEGGYTFGSGTRLTVV.

The chain employs TRBV5-7 and TRBJ1-4; D gene ambiguous. TRBV5-7 is flagged as an ORF with uncertain function. The CDR3 spans 18 residues. With 0 bases removed from V and 7 bases from J, the gap between germline ends came to 22 bases. For the CDR3, the DNA is TGTGCCAGCAGCTTGGGGCTTGGAGGTCGGGCTAAGGGTGAAAAACTGTTTTTT. Its protein is CASSLGLGGRAKGEKLFF.

The chain links TRBV15 to TRBJ1-5, with D perhaps TRBD1 (6 bases). Germline-derived CDR1 and CDR2 are LNHNV and YYDKDF (reference sequence). CDR3 length equals 15 residues. The germline V and J ends were trimmed by 4 bases and 5 bases, with 15 bases remaining between them. This chain's CDR3 is CATSIGGASDQPQHF. CDR3 sequence (DNA): TGTGCCACCAGCATCGGGGGGGCGTCAGATCAGCCCCAGCATTTT.

This chain joins TRBV3-1 (or the pseudogene TRBV3-2) and TRBJ2-1, with D perhaps matching TRBD1 (6 bases). V was cut by 1 base and J by 0 bases, with 10 bases left in between. The CDR3 sequence is 16 residues long. Germline V gene data show CDR1 as LGHDT and CDR2 as YNNKEL (reference sequence). The DNA of the CDR3 is TGTGCCAGCAGCCAAGCGCCCAGGGGCTCCTACAATGAGCAGTTCTTC. Protein sequence: CASSQAPRGSYNEQFF.

This clone occurred a few times. V usage is TRBV7-2 and J usage is TRBJ1-3; TRBD1 might be the D (5 bases). This CDR3 contains 15 residues. CDR1 is SGHTA, CDR2 FQGNSA, per germline. V lost 4 bases, J lost 2 bases, and 12 bases lay in between. The CDR3 loop reads CASSSDRYPGNTIYF. DNA of the CDR3: TGTGCCAGCAGCTCAGACAGATACCCTGGAAACACCATATATTTT. Based on the CDR3 plus reference TRBV7-2 and TRBJ1-3, the full variable domain is GAGVSQSPSNKVTEKGKDVELRCDPISGHTALYWYRQSLGQGLEFLIYFQGNSAPDKSGLPSDRFSAERTGGSVSTLTIQRTQQEDSAVYLCASSSDRYPGNTIYFGEGSWLTVV.

The chain recombines TRBV6-1 with TRBJ1-5; TRBD1 matches 8 bases. The V segment lost 5 bases and the J segment 2 bases; nucleotides outside the gene matches: 5. This CDR3 is built from 15 residues. CDR1 and CDR2 (germline): MNHNS, SASEGT. The CDR3 protein is CASSPGQGGNQPQHF. For the CDR3, the DNA is TGTGCCAGCAGTCCCGGACAGGGTGGCAATCAGCCCCAGCATTTT.

V is TRBV27 and J is TRBJ1-1; tentatively, D is TRBD1 (6 bases). This CDR3 spans 16 amino acids. CDR1 and CDR2 from the germline V gene are MNHEY and SMNVEV (reference sequence). Trimming cost V 5 bases and J 3 bases, with 19 bases left between them. The CDR3 spells CASSPHTGRGDTEAFF. As DNA, the CDR3 is TGTGCCAGCAGTCCCCATACAGGGAGGGGAGACACTGAAGCTTTCTTT.

J is TRBJ2-3 and V is TRBV30; D possibly corresponds to TRBD1 (5 bases). The CDR3 sequence is 14 residues long. V dropped 0 bases and J dropped 6 bases, with 13 bases sitting between them. CDR1 GTSNPN and CDR2 SVGIG come from the germline V gene (reference sequence). The CDR3 spells CAWSVGALKDTQYF. The CDR3 DNA is TGTGCCTGGAGTGTAGGGGCCCTGAAGGATACGCAGTATTTT.

The chain links TRBV6-4 to TRBJ1-2; D remains unclear. The V gene lost 2 bases and the J gene lost 5 bases, with 6 bases spanning the gap. This CDR3 region has 12 residues. CDR1 is MRHNA and CDR2 is SNTAGT in the germline V gene. The CDR3 region has the DNA TGTGCCAGCAGTGACAACGGGTATGGCTACACCTTC. It yields the protein CASSDNGYGYTF.

The chain couples TRBV15 to TRBJ1-5; weak D call: TRBD1 (5 bases). CDR1 is LNHNV, CDR2 YYDKDF, per germline (reference sequence). V was clipped by 5 bases and J by 7 bases, with 12 bases between them. This CDR3 has 13 amino acids. DNA for the CDR3: TGTGCCACCAGCCAAAACGGGGGACAGCCCCAGCATTTT. Translated: CATSQNGGQPQHF.

This rearrangement joins TRBV6-1 to TRBJ1-5, with 9 positions matching TRBD1. V lost 3 bases, J lost 3 bases, and 9 bases stayed unmatched. This CDR3 is 17 amino acids long. Germline V gene sequence: CDR1 MNHNS, CDR2 SASEGT. In DNA form, the CDR3 reads TGTGCCAGCAGTGATAGGGACAGGGTTATTAACAATCAGCCCCAGCATTTT. Protein product: CASSDRDRVINNQPQHF.

This clone has a handful of counts. The chain joins TRBV7-8 to TRBJ1-2; 8 nucleotides align to TRBD1. Germline V CDR1 and CDR2: SGHVS, FQNEAQ. This CDR3 spans 15 amino acids. The ends lost 5 bases at V and 4 bases at J; junction bases unmatched: 9. The CDR3 coding sequence is TGTGCCAGCAGCCCGACAGGGGCTCTAGGCTATGGCTACACCTTC. Amino acids: CASSPTGALGYGYTF.

The V and J genes are TRBV12-2 and TRBJ2-7; TRBD1, the D gene given by the table, was not confirmed from the DNA. TRBV12-2 is assigned pseudogene status. This CDR3 is 13 amino acids long. The CDR3 bases are TGTGCAAGTCGCGACAGGGCTTTCTACGAGCAGTACTTC. Translating gives CASRDRAFYEQYF.